This T cell receptor beta chain originates from a study of T cell responses to AZD1222 COVID-19 vaccine. Study observations and caveats: Receipt of two AZD1222 doses was followed by a rise in Spike-specific TCR breadth and depth.

It was second doses at about 4 or about 12 weeks that were pooled. Details on this clone: Its specificity is unknown.

The CDR3 has 11 amino acids. CDR1 and CDR2 from the germline V gene are DFQATT and SNEGSKA (reference sequence). The table came from immunoSEQ multiplex PCR; TCRdb's copy has only in-frame clones and leaves some out. The repertoire has some 80,000 clones, roughly nine tenths of them found once; the top ten carry over 3%. The TCR originated in an adult who received the AZD1222 COVID-19 vaccine. The rearrangement joins TRBV20-1 to TRBJ1-5, with D unresolved. Sequenced here: peripheral blood, sampled 28 days after the second AZD1222 dose. This CDR3 reads CRRVGNQPQHF. CDR3 DNA: TGCCGAAGGGTGGGGAATCAGCCCCAGCATTTT.